This T cell receptor beta chain was profiled in a study of CD8 T cells in Susac syndrome. The CDR3 runs to 13 residues. V shed 6 bases, J shed 5 bases, and the junction held 9 bases outside the gene matches. Per the germline V gene, CDR1 is DFQATT and CDR2 is SNEGSKA (reference sequence). RNA totalling about 0.5 to 1 ug underwent reverse transcription with random hexamers. TCRdb independently ran MiXCR on the immunoSEQ multiplex PCR reads; one entry per CDR3 protein. The table has 150,000 to 200,000 distinct CDR3 sequences, 94% seen once; the top ten hold 0.1% to 0.13%. This TCR came from a human donor with Susac syndrome. The V and J genes are TRBV20-1 and TRBJ1-1; TRBD1 agrees at 7 bases. The sequencing sample was made of CD4+ T cells from PBMCs. This CDR3 reads CSAETTGRTEAFF. The CDR3 DNA reads as TGCAGTGCCGAGACGACAGGGCGAACTGAAGCTTTCTTT.